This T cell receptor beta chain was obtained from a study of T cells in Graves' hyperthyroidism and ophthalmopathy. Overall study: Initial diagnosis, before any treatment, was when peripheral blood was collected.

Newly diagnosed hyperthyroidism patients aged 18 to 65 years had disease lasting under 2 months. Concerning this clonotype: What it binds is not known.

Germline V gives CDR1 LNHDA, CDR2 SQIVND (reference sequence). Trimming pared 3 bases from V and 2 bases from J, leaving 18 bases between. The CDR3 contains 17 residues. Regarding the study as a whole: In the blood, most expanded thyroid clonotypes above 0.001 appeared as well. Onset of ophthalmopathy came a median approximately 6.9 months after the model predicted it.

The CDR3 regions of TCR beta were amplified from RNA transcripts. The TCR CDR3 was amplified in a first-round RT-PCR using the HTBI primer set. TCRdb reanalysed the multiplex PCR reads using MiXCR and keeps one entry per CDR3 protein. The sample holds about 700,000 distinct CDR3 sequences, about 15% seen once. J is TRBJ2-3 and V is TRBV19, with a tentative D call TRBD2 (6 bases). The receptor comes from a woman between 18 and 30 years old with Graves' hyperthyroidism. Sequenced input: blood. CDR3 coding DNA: TGTGCCAGTAGTATGGGGGGACCTGAAGGGCACACAGATACGCAGTATTTT. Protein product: CASSMGGPEGHTDTQYF.